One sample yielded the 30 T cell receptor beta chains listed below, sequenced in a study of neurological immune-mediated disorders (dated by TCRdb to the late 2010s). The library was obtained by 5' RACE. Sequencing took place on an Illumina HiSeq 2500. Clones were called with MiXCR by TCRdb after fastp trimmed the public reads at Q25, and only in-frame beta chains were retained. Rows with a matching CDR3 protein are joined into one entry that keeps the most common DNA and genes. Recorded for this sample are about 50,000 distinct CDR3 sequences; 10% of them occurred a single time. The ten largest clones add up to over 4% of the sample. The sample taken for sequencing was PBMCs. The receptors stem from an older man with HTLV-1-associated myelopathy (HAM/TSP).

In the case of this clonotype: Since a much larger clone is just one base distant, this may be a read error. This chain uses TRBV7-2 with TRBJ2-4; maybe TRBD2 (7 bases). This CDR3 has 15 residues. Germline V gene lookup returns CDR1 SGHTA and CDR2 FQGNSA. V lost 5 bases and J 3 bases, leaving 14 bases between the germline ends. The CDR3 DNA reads TGTGCCAGCAGCCCTAGGGGGGGGGTCAAAAACATTCAGTACTTC. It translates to CASSPRGGVKNIQYF.

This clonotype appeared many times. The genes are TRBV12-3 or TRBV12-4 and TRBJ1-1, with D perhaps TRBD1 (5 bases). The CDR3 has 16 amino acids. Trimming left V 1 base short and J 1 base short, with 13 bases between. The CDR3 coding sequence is TGTGCCAGCAGTTTAGAAAGGGGCGCCGGGAACACTGAAGCTTTCTTT. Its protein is CASSLERGAGNTEAFF.

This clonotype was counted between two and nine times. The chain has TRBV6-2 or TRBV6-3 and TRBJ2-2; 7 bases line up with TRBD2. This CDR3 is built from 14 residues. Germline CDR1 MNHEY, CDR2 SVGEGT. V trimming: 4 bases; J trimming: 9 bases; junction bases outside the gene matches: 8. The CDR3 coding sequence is TGTGCCAGCAGTTCGGGAGGAGGCCCCCGGGAGCTGTTTTTT. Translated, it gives CASSSGGGPRELFF.

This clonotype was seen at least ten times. As DNA, the CDR3 is TGCGCCAGCACGAGGGGAGACACCGGGGAGCTGTTTTTT. It is translated as CASTRGDTGELFF. J is TRBJ2-2 and V is TRBV5-1; D could derive from TRBD1 or TRBD2 (5 bases each). V dropped 6 bases and J dropped 3 bases, with 9 bases sitting between them. The CDR3 is 13 residues long. Per the germline V gene, CDR1 is SGHRS and CDR2 is YFSETQ.

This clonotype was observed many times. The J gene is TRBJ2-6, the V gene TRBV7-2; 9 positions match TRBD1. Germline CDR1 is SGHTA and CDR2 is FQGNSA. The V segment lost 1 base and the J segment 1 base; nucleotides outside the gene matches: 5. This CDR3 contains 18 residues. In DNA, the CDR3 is TGTGCCAGCAGCTTAGGGACAGGGGAATTTTCTGGGGCCAACGTCCTGACTTTC. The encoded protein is CASSLGTGEFSGANVLTF.

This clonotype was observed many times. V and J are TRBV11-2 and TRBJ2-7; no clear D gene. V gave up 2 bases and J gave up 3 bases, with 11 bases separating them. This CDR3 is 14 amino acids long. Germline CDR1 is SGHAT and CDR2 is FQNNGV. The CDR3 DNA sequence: TGTGCCAGCAGCTTACGGGTGGGTCTCTACGAGCAGTACTTC. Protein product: CASSLRVGLYEQYF.

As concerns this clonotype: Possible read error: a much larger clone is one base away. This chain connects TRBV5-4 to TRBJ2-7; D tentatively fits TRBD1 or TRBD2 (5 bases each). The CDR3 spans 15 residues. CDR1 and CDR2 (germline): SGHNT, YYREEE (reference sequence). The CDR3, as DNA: TGTGCCAACAGCTTGGGACCCCCCGTTTCCTACGAGCAGTACTTC. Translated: CANSLGPPVSYEQYF.

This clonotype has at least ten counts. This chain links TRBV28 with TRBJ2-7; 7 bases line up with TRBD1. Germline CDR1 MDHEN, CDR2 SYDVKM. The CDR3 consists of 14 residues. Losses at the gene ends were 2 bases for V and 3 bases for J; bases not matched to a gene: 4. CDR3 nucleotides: TGTGCCAGCAGTTTAGTGGGACAGCACTACGAGCAGTACTTC. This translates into CASSLVGQHYEQYF.

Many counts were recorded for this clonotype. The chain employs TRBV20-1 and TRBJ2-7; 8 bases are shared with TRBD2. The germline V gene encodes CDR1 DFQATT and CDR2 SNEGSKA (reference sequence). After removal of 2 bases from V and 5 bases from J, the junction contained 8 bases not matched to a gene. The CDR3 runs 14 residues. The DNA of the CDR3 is TGCAGTGCTAGATCCGGGACTAGTCTCGACGAGCAGTACTTC. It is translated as CSARSGTSLDEQYF.

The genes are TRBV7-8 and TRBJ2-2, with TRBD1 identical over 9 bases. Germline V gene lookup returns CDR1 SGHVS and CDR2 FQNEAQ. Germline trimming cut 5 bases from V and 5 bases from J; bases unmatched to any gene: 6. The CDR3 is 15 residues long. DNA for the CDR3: TGTGCCAGCAGCCACCGGGACAGGGCGACCGGGGAGCTGTTTTTT. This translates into CASSHRDRATGELFF.

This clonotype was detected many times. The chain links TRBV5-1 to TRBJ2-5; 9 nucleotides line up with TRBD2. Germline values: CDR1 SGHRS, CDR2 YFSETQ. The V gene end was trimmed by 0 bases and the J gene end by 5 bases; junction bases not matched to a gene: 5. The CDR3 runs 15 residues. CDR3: CASSLGTSEFETQYF. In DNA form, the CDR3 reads TGCGCCAGCAGCTTGGGGACTAGCGAGTTCGAGACCCAGTACTTC.

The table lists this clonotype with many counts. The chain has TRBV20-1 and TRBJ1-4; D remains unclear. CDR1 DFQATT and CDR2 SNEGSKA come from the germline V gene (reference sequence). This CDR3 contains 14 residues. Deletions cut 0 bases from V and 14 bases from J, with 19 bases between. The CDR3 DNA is TGCAGTGCTAGAGACCGATCAGGACCGATTGGGCTGTTTTTT. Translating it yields CSARDRSGPIGLFF.

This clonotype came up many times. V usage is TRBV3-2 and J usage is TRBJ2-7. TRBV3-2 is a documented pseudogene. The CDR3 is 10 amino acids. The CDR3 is CTLNLDEQYF. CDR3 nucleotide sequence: TGTACTCTAAACCTCGACGAGCAGTACTTC.

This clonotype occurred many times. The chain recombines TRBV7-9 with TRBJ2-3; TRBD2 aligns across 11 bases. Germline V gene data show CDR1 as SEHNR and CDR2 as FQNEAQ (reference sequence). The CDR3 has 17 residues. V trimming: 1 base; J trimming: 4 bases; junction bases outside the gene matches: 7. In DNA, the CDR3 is TGTGCCAGCAGCTTAGGAATAGCGGGAGGGCCCGCAGATACGCAGTATTTT. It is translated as CASSLGIAGGPADTQYF.

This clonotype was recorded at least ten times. CDR3 protein: CASSSTTGGEQYF. In DNA, the CDR3 is TGTGCCAGCAGTTCAACCACAGGGGGAGAGCAGTACTTC. The chain employs TRBV6-5 and TRBJ2-7; 8 bases are a match to TRBD1. The germline V gene has CDR1 MNHEY and CDR2 SVGAGI. The ends lost 4 bases at V and 7 bases at J; junction bases unmatched: 6. The CDR3 sequence is 13 residues long.

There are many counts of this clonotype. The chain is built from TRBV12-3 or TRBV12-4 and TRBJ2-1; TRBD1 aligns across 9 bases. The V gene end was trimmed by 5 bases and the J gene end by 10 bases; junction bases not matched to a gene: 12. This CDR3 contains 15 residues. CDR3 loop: CASSTRQGGIMEQFF. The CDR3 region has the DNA TGTGCCAGCAGTACACGACAGGGGGGGATTATGGAGCAGTTCTTC.

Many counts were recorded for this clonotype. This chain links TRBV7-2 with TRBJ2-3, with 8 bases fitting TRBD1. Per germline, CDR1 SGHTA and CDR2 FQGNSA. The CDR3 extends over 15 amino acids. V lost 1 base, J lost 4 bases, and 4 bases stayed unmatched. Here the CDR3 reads CASSLGRGRADTQYF. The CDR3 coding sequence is TGTGCCAGCAGCTTAGGCAGGGGGCGAGCAGATACGCAGTATTTT.

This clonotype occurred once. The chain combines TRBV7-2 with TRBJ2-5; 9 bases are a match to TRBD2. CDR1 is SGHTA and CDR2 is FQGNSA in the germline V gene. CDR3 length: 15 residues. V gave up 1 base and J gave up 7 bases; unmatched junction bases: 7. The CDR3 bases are TGTGCCAGCAGCTTAGGTGGGACTAGCAGCGGGACCCAGTACTTC. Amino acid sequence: CASSLGGTSSGTQYF.

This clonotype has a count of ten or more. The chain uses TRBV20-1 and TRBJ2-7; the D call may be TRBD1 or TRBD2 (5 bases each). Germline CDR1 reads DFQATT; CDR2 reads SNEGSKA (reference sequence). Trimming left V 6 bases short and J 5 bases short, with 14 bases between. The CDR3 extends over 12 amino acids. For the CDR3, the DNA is TGCAGTGCGCAGGGAGCGGTCGACGAGCAGTACTTC. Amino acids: CSAQGAVDEQYF.

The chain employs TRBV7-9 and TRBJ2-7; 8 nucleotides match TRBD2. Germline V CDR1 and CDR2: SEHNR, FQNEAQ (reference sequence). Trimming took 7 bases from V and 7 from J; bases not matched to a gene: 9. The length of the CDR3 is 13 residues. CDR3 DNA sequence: TGTGCCAGCACCAGAGCGGGAGTGGGGGAGCAGTACTTC. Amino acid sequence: CASTRAGVGEQYF. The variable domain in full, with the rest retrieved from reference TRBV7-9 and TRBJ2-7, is DTGVSQNPRHKITKRGQNVTFRCDPISEHNRLYWYRQTLGQGPEFLTYFQNEAQLEKSRLLSDRFSAERPKGSFSTLEIQRTEQGDSAMYLCASTRAGVGEQYFGPGTRLTVT.

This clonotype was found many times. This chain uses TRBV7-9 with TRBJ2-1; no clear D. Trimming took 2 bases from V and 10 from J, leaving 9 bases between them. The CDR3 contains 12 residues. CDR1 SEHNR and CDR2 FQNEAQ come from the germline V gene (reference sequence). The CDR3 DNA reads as TGTGCCAGCAGCTTAAATTTTGGCGAGCAGTTCTTC. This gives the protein CASSLNFGEQFF.

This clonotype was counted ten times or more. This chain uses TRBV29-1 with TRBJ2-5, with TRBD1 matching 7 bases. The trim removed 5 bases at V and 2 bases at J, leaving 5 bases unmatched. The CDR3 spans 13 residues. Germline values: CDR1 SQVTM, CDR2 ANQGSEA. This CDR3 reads CSVPGTEQETQYF. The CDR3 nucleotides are TGCAGCGTTCCCGGGACAGAACAAGAGACCCAGTACTTC.

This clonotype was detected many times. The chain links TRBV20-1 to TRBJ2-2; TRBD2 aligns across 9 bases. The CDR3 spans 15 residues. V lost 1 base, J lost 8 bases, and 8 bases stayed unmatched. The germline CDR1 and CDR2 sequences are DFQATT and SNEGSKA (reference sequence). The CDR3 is CSARGLAGSIGELFF. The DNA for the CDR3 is TGCAGTGCTAGAGGGCTAGCGGGAAGTATAGGGGAGCTGTTTTTT.

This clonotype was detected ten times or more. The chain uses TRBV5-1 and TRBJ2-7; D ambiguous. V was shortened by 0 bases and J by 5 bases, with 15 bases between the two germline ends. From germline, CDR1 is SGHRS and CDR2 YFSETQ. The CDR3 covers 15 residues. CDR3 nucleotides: TGCGCCAGCAGCTTGGGCAGATGGGGAAATAACGAGCAGTACTTC. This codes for CASSLGRWGNNEQYF. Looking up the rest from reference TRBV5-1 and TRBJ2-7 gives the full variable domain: KAGVTQTPRYLIKTRGQQVTLSCSPISGHRSVSWYQQTPGQGLQFLFEYFSETQRNKGNFPGRFSGRQFSNSRSEMNVSTLELGDSALYLCASSLGRWGNNEQYFGPGTRLTVT.

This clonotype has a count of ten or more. The CDR3 is CATSRTWDITEAFF. The CDR3 DNA reads as TGTGCCACCAGCAGAACGTGGGACATCACTGAAGCTTTCTTT. This rearrangement joins TRBV15 to TRBJ1-1; D might be TRBD1 (6 bases). The germline V gene has CDR1 LNHNV and CDR2 YYDKDF (reference sequence). The CDR3 totals 14 residues. V was shortened by 2 bases and J by 4 bases, with 11 bases between the two germline ends.

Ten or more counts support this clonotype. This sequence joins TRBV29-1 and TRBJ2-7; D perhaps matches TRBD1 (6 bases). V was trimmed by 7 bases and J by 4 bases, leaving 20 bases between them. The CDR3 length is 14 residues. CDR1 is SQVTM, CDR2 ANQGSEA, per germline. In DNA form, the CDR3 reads TGCAGCGCAACCATATTAGGACAGACATACGAGCAGTACTTC. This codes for CSATILGQTYEQYF.

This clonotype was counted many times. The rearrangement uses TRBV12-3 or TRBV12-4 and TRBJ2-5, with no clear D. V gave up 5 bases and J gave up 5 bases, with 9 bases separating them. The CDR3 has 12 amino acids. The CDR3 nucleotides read TGTGCCAGCAGTCCCATTGGGGAGACCCAGTACTTC. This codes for CASSPIGETQYF.

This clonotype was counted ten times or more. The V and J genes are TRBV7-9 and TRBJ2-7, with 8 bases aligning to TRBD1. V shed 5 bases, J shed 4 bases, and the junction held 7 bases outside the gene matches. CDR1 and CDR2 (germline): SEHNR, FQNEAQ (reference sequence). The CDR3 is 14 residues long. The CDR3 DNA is TGTGCCAGCAGCGCCGGACAGGGCGCATACGAGCAGTACTTC. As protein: CASSAGQGAYEQYF.

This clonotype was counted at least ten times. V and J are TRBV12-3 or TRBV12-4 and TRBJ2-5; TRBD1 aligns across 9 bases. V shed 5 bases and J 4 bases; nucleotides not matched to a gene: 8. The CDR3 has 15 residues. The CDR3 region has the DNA TGTGCCAGCAGTCTAGGACAGGGGACCGGAGAGACCCAGTACTTC. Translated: CASSLGQGTGETQYF.

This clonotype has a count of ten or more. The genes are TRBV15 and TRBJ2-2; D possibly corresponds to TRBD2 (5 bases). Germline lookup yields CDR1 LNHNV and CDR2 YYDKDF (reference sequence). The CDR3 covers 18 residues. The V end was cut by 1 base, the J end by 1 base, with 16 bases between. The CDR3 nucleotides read TGTGCCACCAGCAGAGCCTACTCTGTCCGGGGGAACACCGGGGAGCTGTTTTTT. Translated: CATSRAYSVRGNTGELFF.